The 32 T cell receptor beta chains below come from one sample, sequenced in a study of blood T cell repertoires in COVID-19. Produced via immunoSEQ multiplex PCR; TCRdb's table is partial and in-frame only. The table lists about 110,000 clones, around 80% of them singletons. The sample taken for sequencing was peripheral blood. Receptors originate from an older man with COVID-19, enrolled during active disease.

This clone was counted between two and nine times. CDR3 amino acids: CASSARTEMEVEGETQYF. In DNA form, the CDR3 reads TGTGCCAGCAGTGCCCGGACAGAAATGGAGGTAGAAGGAGAGACCCAGTACTTC. The rearrangement links TRBV28 to TRBJ2-5, with a tentative D call TRBD1 (6 bases). Looked up from germline, CDR1 is MDHEN and CDR2 is SYDVKM. The CDR3 runs to 18 residues. V lost 5 bases to trimming and J lost 4 bases, with 26 bases between them.

This clone showed up just a few times. The chain is built from TRBV4-3 and TRBJ2-7; tentative D call: TRBD2 (6 bases). Germline V CDR1 and CDR2: LGHNA, YSLEER. V was shortened by 3 bases and J by 2 bases, with 20 bases between the two germline ends. CDR3 length equals 17 residues. DNA for the CDR3: TGCGCCAGCAGCCAGGCGTATGGCGGGGACCCCACCTACGAGCAGTACTTC. Its translation is CASSQAYGGDPTYEQYF.

This clone was detected a few times. The chain has TRBV7-9 and TRBJ2-1; D gene uncertain. V was shortened by 6 bases and J by 6 bases, with 12 bases between the two germline ends. The CDR3 has 13 residues. Germline V gene data show CDR1 as SEHNR and CDR2 as FQNEAQ (reference sequence). The CDR3 DNA follows: TGTGCCAGCAGGCCCGATTCAGGCAATGAGCAGTTCTTC. Protein: CASRPDSGNEQFF.

This clone was recorded only once. The V and J genes are TRBV24-1 and TRBJ2-3; 8 nucleotides line up with TRBD2. V lost 9 bases and J lost 4; bases outside the gene matches: 11. Germline CDR1 KGHDR, CDR2 SFDVKD. The CDR3 length is 15 residues. The CDR3 nucleotides are TGTGCCACCCTAGATAGCGGGATAGGGGCAGATACGCAGTATTTT. Protein product: CATLDSGIGADTQYF.

This clone was seen a handful of times. The rearrangement uses TRBV7-9 and TRBJ2-7; 8 positions match TRBD2. This CDR3 has 14 amino acids. The germline V gene encodes CDR1 SEHNR and CDR2 FQNEAQ (reference sequence). Trimming at V came to 2 bases and at J to 6 bases, leaving 6 bases not matched to a gene. CDR3 DNA: TGTGCCAGCAGCTTAACGAGCGGGAGCTTCGAGCAGTACTTC. Amino acid sequence: CASSLTSGSFEQYF.

J is TRBJ1-1 and V is TRBV15; 7 positions match TRBD1. Germline lookup yields CDR1 LNHNV and CDR2 YYDKDF (reference sequence). The CDR3 has 14 amino acids. After removal of 5 bases from V and 1 base from J, the junction contained 4 bases not matched to a gene. The chain's CDR3 is CATSLDRANTEAFF. DNA of the CDR3: TGTGCCACCAGCCTCGACAGGGCGAACACTGAAGCTTTCTTT.

The chain is built from TRBV11-2 and TRBJ2-5, with 7 bases identical to TRBD1. The CDR3 runs to 17 residues. CDR1 is SGHAT, CDR2 FQNNGV, per germline. The J segment lost 5 bases and the V segment lost 4 bases, leaving 16 bases of the junction unmatched. The CDR3 DNA sequence: TGTGCCAGCAGCTCCCCGGAATTTGACAGGGTCTGGGAGACCCAGTACTTC. Translation: CASSSPEFDRVWETQYF.

This chain connects TRBV5-1 to TRBJ1-5; 8 bases are shared with TRBD1. The CDR3 covers 15 residues. CDR1 and CDR2 from the germline V gene are SGHRS and YFSETQ. With 2 bases clipped from V and 4 bases from J, the junction kept 5 bases outside the gene matches. CDR3 sequence reads: CASSFTGTGNQPQHF. Written as DNA, the CDR3 is TGCGCCAGCAGCTTCACCGGGACAGGAAATCAGCCCCAGCATTTT.

The V and J genes are TRBV28 and TRBJ2-7, with 7 bases identical to TRBD1. This CDR3 contains 13 residues. Germline trimming cut 8 bases from V and 9 bases from J; bases unmatched to any gene: 13. The V gene's germline CDR1 is MDHEN and CDR2 SYDVKM. This CDR3 is CASAKGQPSVQYF. The CDR3, as DNA: TGTGCCAGCGCTAAGGGACAGCCTTCAGTGCAGTACTTC.

Only a few counts were recorded for this clone. The V gene is TRBV12-5, the J gene TRBJ2-1; D is perhaps TRBD2 (5 bases). This CDR3 contains 13 residues. Germline V CDR1 and CDR2: LGHNT, FRNRAP. V shed 3 bases and J shed 10 bases, with 13 bases lying between them. The CDR3 reads CASGFREGGEQFF. CDR3 DNA: TGTGCTAGTGGTTTTCGAGAGGGCGGAGAGCAGTTCTTC. Together with reference TRBV12-5 and TRBJ2-1, the CDR3 gives the full variable domain: DARVTQTPRHKVTEMGQEVTMRCQPILGHNTVFWYRQTMMQGLELLAYFRNRAPLDDSGMPKDRFSAEMPDATLATLKIQPSEPRDSAVYFCASGFREGGEQFFGPGTRLTVL.

The chain employs TRBV7-2 and TRBJ2-1; TRBD2 might be the D (7 bases). The CDR3 consists of 14 residues. V shed 4 bases and J shed 8 bases, with 15 bases lying between them. CDR1 SGHTA and CDR2 FQGNSA come from the germline V gene. CDR3 loop: CASSSEGGVDEQFF. DNA for the CDR3: TGTGCCAGCAGCTCCGAGGGGGGGGTCGATGAGCAGTTCTTC.

The sample holds many counts of this clone. The V gene is TRBV27, the J gene TRBJ1-2, with D possibly being TRBD1 (5 bases). The CDR3 runs to 15 residues. Germline CDR1 reads MNHEY; CDR2 reads SMNVEV (reference sequence). V lost 3 bases to trimming and J lost 4 bases, with 15 bases between them. The CDR3 loop is CASSFKFDRSYGYTF. The CDR3 nucleotides read TGTGCCAGCAGTTTTAAATTCGACAGAAGCTATGGCTACACCTTC.

In its sample, this clone was seen a few times. J is TRBJ1-6 and V is TRBV3-1 (or the pseudogene TRBV3-2); D is unclear. Germline values: CDR1 LGHDT, CDR2 YNNKEL (reference sequence). CDR3 length equals 15 residues. The V gene lost 1 base and the J gene lost 9 bases, with 13 bases spanning the gap. CDR3 nucleotides: TGTGCCAGCAGCCAAGGGCAGGCTAGCGGTTCACCCCTCCACTTT. Translating gives CASSQGQASGSPLHF.

This clone appeared a few times. This sequence joins TRBV4-1 and TRBJ1-1, with a tentative D call TRBD1 (5 bases). The CDR3 is made up of 13 amino acids. The germline V and J ends were trimmed by 3 bases and 1 base, with 6 bases remaining between them. CDR1 MGHRA and CDR2 YSYEKL come from the germline V gene. The CDR3 coding sequence is TGCGCCAGCAGCCAGGGGGGGAACACTGAAGCTTTCTTT. It yields the protein CASSQGGNTEAFF.

The J gene is TRBJ1-6, the V gene TRBV6-5; D might be TRBD1 (5 bases). Trimming stripped 6 bases from V and 8 bases from J, with 17 bases between. CDR3 length equals 15 residues. Germline V gene sequence: CDR1 MNHEY, CDR2 SVGAGI. The CDR3 spells CASSVRVFGDSPLHF. The CDR3 DNA follows: TGTGCCAGCAGCGTCAGGGTTTTTGGGGATTCACCCCTCCACTTT.

The chain combines TRBV5-1 with TRBJ2-3; the match to TRBD2 covers 7 bases. Germline lookup yields CDR1 SGHRS and CDR2 YFSETQ. The CDR3 is 15 residues long. V was pared by 4 bases and J by 3 bases, with 8 bases of the junction left unmatched. DNA for the CDR3: TGCGCCAGCAGCCCAGAGGGAGGGAATACAGATACGCAGTATTTT. It encodes CASSPEGGNTDTQYF.

As regards this clone: One end of the junction varies from germline; a read error may be responsible. The chain combines TRBV7-7 with TRBJ2-3; 9 nucleotides agree with TRBD1. The CDR3 extends over 15 amino acids. The V gene's germline CDR1 is SSHAT and CDR2 FNYEAQ (reference sequence). The CDR3 DNA reads TGTGCTAGCAGCAGGGGACAGGGATACACAGATACGCAGTATTTT. Amino acids: CASSRGQGYTDTQYF.

This clone was recorded only once. The V and J genes are TRBV19 and TRBJ2-2; 11 positions agree with TRBD2. Per the germline V gene, CDR1 is LNHDA and CDR2 is SQIVND (reference sequence). The ends lost 4 bases at V and 5 bases at J; junction bases unmatched: 6. This CDR3 comprises 16 residues. Written as DNA, the CDR3 is TGTGCCAGTAGTACCCAGCTAGCGGGAGGTACCGGGGAGCTGTTTTTT. Protein sequence: CASSTQLAGGTGELFF.

The chain uses TRBV5-1 and TRBJ2-4; a weak D match, TRBD2 (5 bases). Germline loops: CDR1 SGHRS, CDR2 YFSETQ. The CDR3 is 13 amino acids. Trimming left V 0 bases short and J 7 bases short, with 8 bases between. The chain's CDR3 is CASSLAGSNIQYF. CDR3 DNA: TGCGCCAGCAGCTTGGCGGGGTCCAACATTCAGTACTTC. Based on the CDR3 plus reference TRBV5-1 and TRBJ2-4, the full variable domain is KAGVTQTPRYLIKTRGQQVTLSCSPISGHRSVSWYQQTPGQGLQFLFEYFSETQRNKGNFPGRFSGRQFSNSRSEMNVSTLELGDSALYLCASSLAGSNIQYFGAGTRLSVL.

CDR3 sequence (DNA): TGTGCCAGCAGCCGACAGGGTAACTATGGCTACACCTTC. It encodes CASSRQGNYGYTF. V usage is TRBV3-1 (or the pseudogene TRBV3-2) and J usage is TRBJ1-2; 7 nucleotides align to TRBD1. There are 13 residues in the CDR3. V was pared by 4 bases and J by 1 base, with 0 bases of the junction left unmatched. In germline, CDR1 is LGHDT, CDR2 YNNKEL (reference sequence).

The chain carries TRBV21-1 and TRBJ1-5; the table's D gene call, TRBD1, was not cross checked with the DNA. TRBV21-1 is a pseudogene segment. The CDR3 spans 15 residues. In DNA, the CDR3 is TGTGCCAGCATCGCAACAGGGGGACGTAATCAGCCCCAGCATTTT. Encoded protein: CASIATGGRNQPQHF.

V gene TRBV28 combines with J gene TRBJ2-1; TRBD2 agrees at 10 bases. Trimming removed 6 bases from V and 6 bases from J; junction bases left unmatched: 2. CDR1 and CDR2 (germline): MDHEN, SYDVKM. The CDR3 is 13 residues long. The CDR3 region is CASSWTSGNEQFF. As DNA, the CDR3 is TGTGCCAGCAGCTGGACTAGCGGCAATGAGCAGTTCTTC.

This sequence joins TRBV6-5 and TRBJ1-5; 8 nucleotides agree with TRBD1. CDR3 length: 15 amino acids. The junction had 8 bases not matched to a gene; V was cut back by 8 bases and J by 2 bases. Germline V gene sequence: CDR1 MNHEY, CDR2 SVGAGI. CDR3 residues: CASGLPDRGNQPQHF. As DNA, the CDR3 is TGTGCCAGCGGTCTCCCGGACAGGGGCAATCAGCCCCAGCATTTT.

V gene TRBV27 combines with J gene TRBJ2-1; TRBD2 matches at 9 bases. The junction had 4 bases not matched to a gene; V was cut back by 5 bases and J by 8 bases. Germline values: CDR1 MNHEY, CDR2 SMNVEV (reference sequence). The CDR3 contains 13 residues. CDR3 bases: TGTGCCAGCAGTAGCCTAGCGGGATATGAGCAGTTCTTC. Encoded protein: CASSSLAGYEQFF.

In its sample, this clone was seen a few times. The chain uses TRBV21-1 and TRBJ2-7; the table's D call, TRBD1, was not checked against the DNA. TRBV21-1 is classified as a pseudogene. This CDR3 contains 15 residues. This CDR3 reads CASSKATGRAYEQYF. In DNA form, the CDR3 reads TGTGCCAGCAGCAAAGCAACAGGAAGGGCCTACGAGCAGTACTTC.

This rearrangement joins TRBV7-9 to TRBJ1-2; 10 nucleotides match TRBD1. Germline assignment: CDR1 SEHNR and CDR2 FQNEAQ (reference sequence). Trimming removed 1 base from V and 3 bases from J; junction bases left unmatched: 2. The CDR3 is made up of 15 amino acids. The CDR3 coding sequence is TGTGCCAGCAGCTTAGTGGGACAGGGGTACTATGGCTACACCTTC. This sequence encodes CASSLVGQGYYGYTF.

The gene calls are TRBV12-2 and TRBJ1-5; TRBD1, as called in the table, went unchecked against the DNA. TRBV12-2 constitutes a pseudogene. The length of the CDR3 is 16 residues. CDR3 in DNA: TGTGCAAGTCGCTTAACAGGCCGGGCGGGCAATCAGCCCCAGCATTTT. Translating gives CASRLTGRAGNQPQHF.

This clone was counted only a few times. V is TRBV7-2 and J is TRBJ2-7, with 11 bases fitting TRBD1. CDR3 length: 15 amino acids. Trimming removed 5 bases from V and 2 bases from J; junction bases left unmatched: 5. CDR1 and CDR2 (germline): SGHTA, FQGNSA. The chain's CDR3 is CASSVWDRGAYEQYF. The CDR3 region has the DNA TGTGCCAGCAGCGTATGGGACAGGGGGGCCTACGAGCAGTACTTC.

The rearrangement uses TRBV27 and TRBJ1-5; 8 positions agree with TRBD1. CDR3 size: 18 residues. V dropped 3 bases and J dropped 3; count of bases not matched to a gene: 13. CDR1 and CDR2 (germline): MNHEY, SMNVEV (reference sequence). CDR3 region: CASSLGQGAMIFNQPQHF. DNA of the CDR3: TGTGCCAGCAGTTTGGGGCAGGGGGCGATGATTTTCAATCAGCCCCAGCATTTT.

The chain combines TRBV28 with TRBJ2-7; D is unclear. CDR1 MDHEN and CDR2 SYDVKM come from the germline V gene. The CDR3 contains 11 residues. Trimming took off 7 bases at V and 0 bases at J, with 4 bases between the two ends. The CDR3 protein is CASTGSYEQYF. DNA of the CDR3: TGTGCCAGCACCGGCTCCTACGAGCAGTACTTC.

The rearrangement joins TRBV7-9 to TRBJ2-5; TRBD2 aligns across 8 bases. This CDR3 contains 14 residues. Germline V gene sequence: CDR1 SEHNR, CDR2 FQNEAQ (reference sequence). J gave up 4 bases and V 4 bases, and 5 bases lay outside the gene matches. The CDR3 sequence: CASSSTSGGETQYF. The CDR3 DNA follows: TGTGCCAGCAGCTCCACTAGCGGAGGAGAGACCCAGTACTTC.

V usage is TRBV7-2 and J usage is TRBJ2-7; possible D gene TRBD2, 5 bases. Per germline, CDR1 SGHTA and CDR2 FQGNSA. The V gene lost 2 bases and the J gene lost 6 bases, with 11 bases spanning the gap. This CDR3 has 13 residues. CDR3 coding DNA: TGTGCCAGCAGCTTAAGTGGACTTCTCGAGCAGTACTTC. It specifies CASSLSGLLEQYF.